This TCR beta chain was obtained from a study of Graves' ophthalmopathy and Graves' hyperthyroidism. The authors amplified TCR beta CDR3 regions, and they did so from RNA transcripts for repertoire sequencing. The first round was an RT-PCR with HTBI primers, and the second round was a multiplex PCR. TCRdb itself ran the multiplex PCR reads through MiXCR, one entry per CDR3 protein. The profile shows 220,000 or so distinct CDR3 sequences, 20% to 25% of them singletons. This clonotype has at least ten counts. Germline V CDR1 and CDR2: MNHNS, SASEGT. The CDR3 runs to 15 residues. V was shortened by 8 bases and J by 7 bases, with 20 bases between the two germline ends.

The sample taken for sequencing was peripheral blood. This TCR was sampled from a woman in her 50s with Graves' ophthalmopathy. V and J are TRBV6-1 and TRBJ2-2; either TRBD1 or TRBD2 may supply D (5 bases each). The CDR3 DNA follows: TGTGCCAGCTCGGAGGCAGGGCGAAGTGGCGGGGAGCTGTTTTTT. This sequence encodes CASSEAGRSGGELFF.